Presented here are 21 T cell receptor beta chains from one specimen sequenced in a study of T cell responses to AZD1222 COVID-19 vaccine. Here immunoSEQ multiplex PCR was the method, and the copy in TCRdb shows in-frame clones only, minus some. The sample lists some 150,000 clones, about 82% occurring once. The sample was peripheral blood, taken 28 days after the second AZD1222 dose. The receptor set was obtained from an adult who received the AZD1222 COVID-19 vaccine.

Comment on this clone: The junction departs from germline at one end; a sequencing error may be responsible. V gene TRBV11-2 combines with J gene TRBJ2-2; 7 bases map to TRBD1. CDR3 length: 14 amino acids. The germline gives CDR1 SGHAT, CDR2 FQNNGV. As DNA, the CDR3 is TGTGCCAGCAGCCTAGACAGGGTTCCCGGGGAGCTGTTTTTT. Protein sequence: CASSLDRVPGELFF.

This chain joins TRBV19 and TRBJ2-2, with 7 bases lining up with TRBD2. Germline CDR1 reads LNHDA; CDR2 reads SQIVND (reference sequence). With V trimmed by 5 bases and J by 6 bases, 3 bases remained unmatched. The CDR3 spans 13 residues. The CDR3 protein is CASSPGLAGELFF. CDR3 sequence (DNA): TGTGCCAGTAGTCCCGGACTAGCCGGGGAGCTGTTTTTT.

This chain links TRBV2 with TRBJ2-7, with no clear D. CDR1 is SNHLY, CDR2 FYNNEI, per germline. Trimming shortened V by 8 bases and J by 4 bases, and 6 bases separated the two germline ends. The length of the CDR3 is 10 residues. The CDR3 reads CASFLYEQYF. The CDR3 DNA follows: TGTGCCAGCTTCCTTTACGAGCAGTACTTC.

V and J are TRBV21-1 and TRBJ1-4. TRBV21-1 is termed a pseudogene. This CDR3 is built from 15 residues. The CDR3 loop is CASSRGEGNNEKLFF. For the CDR3, the DNA is TGTGCCAGCAGTCGAGGTGAGGGAAATAATGAAAAACTGTTTTTT.

The rearrangement joins TRBV6-5 to TRBJ1-4; D is uncertain. Trimming removed 6 bases at V and 8 bases at J, with 13 bases between. The CDR3 totals 13 residues. The germline V gene encodes CDR1 MNHEY and CDR2 SVGAGI. Here the CDR3 DNA reads TGTGCCAGCAGGCGAGGGAACAACGAAAAACTGTTTTTT. As protein: CASRRGNNEKLFF.

The table lists this clone with a count of one. V and J are TRBV5-1 and TRBJ1-2; no clear D gene. The germline V gene has CDR1 SGHRS and CDR2 YFSETQ. There are 13 residues in the CDR3. V lost 0 bases and J 2 bases, leaving 5 bases between the germline ends. The CDR3 region has the DNA TGCGCCAGCAGCTTGGAGGAGAACTATGGCTACACCTTC. It yields the protein CASSLEENYGYTF.

V gene TRBV6-5 combines with J gene TRBJ2-5; TRBD1 matches 7 bases. Germline CDR1 reads MNHEY; CDR2 reads SVGAGI. V dropped 4 bases and J dropped 3; count of bases not matched to a gene: 8. This CDR3 has 15 residues. CDR3 loop: CASSSMTTGKETQYF. The CDR3 DNA reads as TGTGCCAGCAGTTCCATGACGACAGGGAAAGAGACCCAGTACTTC.

The chain recombines TRBV10-2 with TRBJ2-1; perhaps TRBD2 as D (5 bases). V shed 2 bases and J shed 2 bases, with 13 bases lying between them. Germline values: CDR1 WSHSY, CDR2 SAAADI. CDR3 length equals 16 residues. CDR3 DNA: TGCGCCAGCAGTGAGCCGGATAGCGAGACCTACAATGAGCAGTTCTTC. Translated, it gives CASSEPDSETYNEQFF.

This chain links TRBV5-6 with TRBJ1-5, with D unresolved. V gave up 5 bases and J gave up 7 bases, with 13 bases separating them. CDR1 and CDR2 from the germline V gene are SGHDT and YYEEEE. CDR3 size: 13 residues. Here the CDR3 DNA reads TGTGCCAGCAGTTACGGCGCCGGGCAGCCCCAGCATTTT. Protein: CASSYGAGQPQHF.

The rearrangement links TRBV5-1 to TRBJ2-7; perhaps TRBD2 as D (5 bases). This CDR3 comprises 13 residues. V lost 4 bases, J lost 3 bases, and 11 bases lay in between. Germline V gene lookup returns CDR1 SGHRS and CDR2 YFSETQ. The CDR3 loop reads CASSPGLRYEQYF. CDR3 bases: TGCGCCAGCAGCCCTGGACTGCGCTACGAGCAGTACTTC. Complete variable domain (other parts from reference TRBV5-1 and TRBJ2-7): KAGVTQTPRYLIKTRGQQVTLSCSPISGHRSVSWYQQTPGQGLQFLFEYFSETQRNKGNFPGRFSGRQFSNSRSEMNVSTLELGDSALYLCASSPGLRYEQYFGPGTRLTVT.

The chain uses TRBV4-1 and TRBJ1-4; 7 nucleotides agree with TRBD1. With V trimmed by 8 bases and J by 8 bases, 8 bases remained unmatched. CDR3 length: 13 amino acids. Germline-derived CDR1 and CDR2 are MGHRA and YSYEKL. CDR3 in DNA: TGCGCCAGCCAAGGGACAGTGGGAGAAAAACTGTTTTTT. It codes for CASQGTVGEKLFF.

The rearrangement joins TRBV6-1 to TRBJ1-5; 7 positions match TRBD1. The ends lost 0 bases at V and 6 bases at J; junction bases unmatched: 8. Germline CDR1 and CDR2: MNHNS and SASEGT. The CDR3 is 16 residues long. In DNA form, the CDR3 reads TGTGCCAGCAGTGAAGCCCCCGACAGGGTTGGTCAGCCCCAGCATTTT. Amino acid sequence: CASSEAPDRVGQPQHF.

With regard to this clone: The same CDR3 is also encoded by other DNA sequences in this sample. The rearrangement links TRBV5-1 to TRBJ1-1; D remains ambiguous. Trimming stripped 0 bases from V and 1 base from J, with 4 bases between. The germline V gene encodes CDR1 SGHRS and CDR2 YFSETQ. The CDR3 covers 13 residues. Here the CDR3 DNA reads TGCGCCAGCAGCTTGGGAGGGAACACTGAAGCTTTCTTT. Its protein product is CASSLGGNTEAFF.

The chain combines TRBV6-1 with TRBJ2-7, with 10 bases aligning to TRBD2. The CDR3 length is 13 residues. Germline V gene lookup returns CDR1 MNHNS and CDR2 SASEGT. V lost 2 bases, J lost 7 bases, and 2 bases stayed unmatched. The CDR3 coding sequence is TGTGCCAGCAGTGAACGAGCGGGGGGGGAGCAGTACTTC. This encodes CASSERAGGEQYF.

This chain joins TRBV10-1 and TRBJ2-5; D ambiguous. The CDR3 runs to 13 residues. Germline V gene data show CDR1 as WNHNN and CDR2 as SYGVQD (reference sequence). V was cut by 4 bases and J by 7 bases, with 13 bases left in between. The CDR3 bases are TGCGCCAGCAGTGGGGCCGGGTTCGGGACCCAGTACTTC. Translated: CASSGAGFGTQYF.

The count of this clone is one. The chain is built from TRBV5-1 and TRBJ2-3, with D possibly being TRBD1 (5 bases). The CDR3 runs to 14 residues. V was shortened by 0 bases and J by 1 base, with 6 bases between the two germline ends. CDR1 SGHRS and CDR2 YFSETQ come from the germline V gene. The CDR3 bases are TGCGCCAGCAGCTTGGCACAGGGCACAGATACGCAGTATTTT. Translating it yields CASSLAQGTDTQYF.

The chain recombines TRBV19 with TRBJ2-5; D possibly corresponds to TRBD2 (6 bases). The CDR3 has 18 residues. Looked up from germline, CDR1 is LNHDA and CDR2 is SQIVND (reference sequence). Trimming stripped 0 bases from V and 0 bases from J, with 17 bases between. The CDR3: CASSIDPSSGSYQETQYF. The CDR3 coding sequence is TGTGCCAGTAGTATAGATCCGAGTAGCGGAAGTTACCAAGAGACCCAGTACTTC.

V and J are TRBV5-1 and TRBJ2-3; 10 positions match TRBD2. This CDR3 comprises 14 residues. J lost 5 bases, V lost 6 bases, and 6 bases had no gene match. From germline, CDR1 is SGHRS and CDR2 YFSETQ. CDR3 sequence: CASTLAGDRDTQYF. Written as DNA, the CDR3 is TGCGCCAGCACGCTAGCGGGAGATCGAGATACGCAGTATTTT.

The chain carries TRBV2 and TRBJ1-2, with 8 bases identical to TRBD1. Germline CDR1 and CDR2: SNHLY and FYNNEI. This CDR3 is 18 amino acids long. The ends lost 4 bases at V and 0 bases at J; junction bases unmatched: 13. The CDR3 protein is CASSGWGQAQEANYGYTF. CDR3 DNA: TGTGCCAGCAGTGGCTGGGGACAGGCTCAAGAGGCTAACTATGGCTACACCTTC.

A few counts support this clone. The chain uses TRBV18 and TRBJ1-3, with D uncertain. Trimming stripped 4 bases from V and 8 bases from J, with 12 bases between. Per germline, CDR1 KGHSH and CDR2 LQKENI. This CDR3 is 13 amino acids long. The CDR3 sequence: CASSRDLRDTIYF. Here the CDR3 DNA reads TGTGCCAGCTCACGCGACCTTCGGGACACCATATATTTT. Filled out from reference TRBV18 and TRBJ1-3, the complete variable domain reads NAGVMQNPRHLVRRRGQEARLRCSPMKGHSHVYWYRQLPEEGLKFMVYLQKENIIDESGMPKERFSAEFPKEGPSILRIQQVVRGDSAAYFCASSRDLRDTIYFGEGSWLTVV.

The chain recombines TRBV11-3 with TRBJ2-3, with D uncertain. V lost 3 bases and J 3 bases, leaving 10 bases between the germline ends. This CDR3 spans 14 amino acids. The germline CDR1 and CDR2 sequences are SGHNT and YENEEA. CDR3 sequence: CASSFTDATDTQYF. The CDR3 region has the DNA TGTGCCAGCAGCTTCACGGACGCAACAGATACGCAGTATTTT.